What follows are 27 T cell receptor beta chains derived from one specimen sequenced in a study of blood T cells in healthy people across ages. The use of a sample-barcoded 5' primer and a J-beta primer mix characterized a second PCR of roughly 6 to 11 cycles. TCRdb re-called the 5' RACE reads with MiXCR, one entry per CDR3 protein. This table has hundreds of thousands of distinct CDR3 sequences, approximately 30% appearing once. The material sequenced was blood. All receptors come from a woman aged 80 or over in good health.

This clonotype appeared many times. In DNA form, the CDR3 reads TGTGCCAGCAGCTTAGCCCCTAGCGGGGGGTCTAGCTCCTACGAGCAGTACTTC. Translation: CASSLAPSGGSSSYEQYF. The chain carries TRBV7-2 and TRBJ2-7, with TRBD2 matching 11 bases. Per germline, CDR1 SGHTA and CDR2 FQGNSA. The CDR3 runs 18 residues. V trimming: 0 bases; J trimming: 0 bases; junction bases outside the gene matches: 7.

The rearrangement uses TRBV11-2 and TRBJ2-1; no firm D call. This CDR3 comprises 16 residues. The germline V and J ends were trimmed by 1 base and 1 base, with 11 bases remaining between them. Germline CDR1 is SGHAT and CDR2 is FQNNGV. The chain's CDR3 is CASSLVVGLSYNEQFF. The CDR3 DNA follows: TGTGCCAGCAGCTTAGTGGTGGGGTTATCCTACAATGAGCAGTTCTTC.

Many counts were recorded for this clonotype. The rearrangement joins TRBV5-1 to TRBJ2-7, with D hard to call. The V gene lost 1 base and the J gene lost 0 bases, with 8 bases spanning the gap. CDR1 SGHRS and CDR2 YFSETQ come from the germline V gene. The length of the CDR3 is 14 residues. The CDR3 DNA follows: TGCGCCAGCAGCTTGTCGGTGGACTCCTACGAGCAGTACTTC. As protein: CASSLSVDSYEQYF.

This clonotype has a count of ten or more. It may be a read error: a sequence one base away is much more abundant. J is TRBJ2-7 and V is TRBV5-5; TRBD1 might be the D (6 bases). The germline V gene has CDR1 SGHKS and CDR2 YYEKEE (reference sequence). V lost 5 bases and J 7 bases, leaving 16 bases between the germline ends. The CDR3 runs 13 residues. The DNA for the CDR3 is TGTGCCAGCAGACCAGGACAGCGAAAAGAGCAGTACTTC. Residues: CASRPGQRKEQYF.

The J gene is TRBJ2-7, the V gene TRBV20-1; D is tentatively TRBD1 or TRBD2 (5 bases each). Deletions cut 3 bases from V and 2 bases from J, with 14 bases between. Per the germline V gene, CDR1 is DFQATT and CDR2 is SNEGSKA (reference sequence). CDR3 size: 14 residues. CDR3: CSASIPGLPYEQYF. DNA of the CDR3: TGCAGTGCTAGCATCCCGGGGCTCCCCTACGAGCAGTACTTC.

In this sample, this clonotype turned up a few times. The chain recombines TRBV25-1 with TRBJ2-7, with 14 bases fitting TRBD2. Per germline, CDR1 MGHDK and CDR2 SYGVNS. With 6 bases clipped from V and 10 bases from J, the junction kept 14 bases outside the gene matches. CDR3 length: 16 amino acids. The CDR3 nucleotides are TGTGCCAGCAGCTCGACTAGCGGGGGGGCAAGAGAAGCCCAGTACTTC. Translating it yields CASSSTSGGAREAQYF.

This clonotype was detected ten times or more. The chain carries TRBV10-2 and TRBJ1-1; possible D gene TRBD1, 6 bases. Germline values: CDR1 WSHSY, CDR2 SAAADI. The CDR3 contains 13 residues. Between the trimmed V and J ends, which lost 6 bases and 1 base, there was a span of 9 bases. The CDR3 sequence is CASSQTGNTEAFF. The CDR3 DNA follows: TGCGCCAGCAGCCAGACAGGGAACACTGAAGCTTTCTTT.

This clonotype was observed a handful of times. The chain joins TRBV6-5 to TRBJ1-1, with D tentatively TRBD1 (6 bases). The CDR3 extends over 16 amino acids. Germline V gene sequence: CDR1 MNHEY, CDR2 SVGAGI. The germline V and J ends were trimmed by 4 bases and 1 base, with 16 bases remaining between them. For the CDR3, the DNA is TGTGCCAGCAGTTTCCGGACAGCCGTGCCGAACACTGAAGCTTTCTTT. The encoded protein is CASSFRTAVPNTEAFF.

About this clonotype: A much larger clone differs by one base, so this may be a read error. The rearrangement uses TRBV5-4 and TRBJ1-2; TRBD1 matches at 7 bases. The germline V gene encodes CDR1 SGHNT and CDR2 YYREEE (reference sequence). CDR3 length equals 14 residues. The CDR3 here is CASTTGQQVYDYTF. The CDR3 DNA follows: TGTGCCAGCACCACGGGACAGCAAGTCTATGACTACACCTTC.

This clonotype was picked up many times. V usage is TRBV4-1 and J usage is TRBJ2-5, with TRBD2 identical over 13 bases. V dropped 1 base and J dropped 7; count of bases not matched to a gene: 9. Germline CDR1 and CDR2: MGHRA and YSYEKL. The CDR3 contains 17 residues. CDR3 protein: CASSQVGTSGVTGTQYF. CDR3 nucleotides: TGCGCCAGCAGCCAAGTTGGGACTAGCGGGGTGACGGGGACCCAGTACTTC.

This clonotype has ten or more counts. The rearrangement links TRBV7-9 to TRBJ2-3, with a weak D call TRBD1 (7 bases). Trimming removed 3 bases at V and 6 bases at J, with 19 bases between. There are 16 residues in the CDR3. Looked up from germline, CDR1 is SEHNR and CDR2 is FQNEAQ (reference sequence). CDR3 nucleotides: TGTGCCAGCAGCTTTTGGATCGGCAGGGGGGACGATACGCAGTATTTT. Encoded protein: CASSFWIGRGDDTQYF.

The CDR3 sequence: CASSRMTDNSPLHF. As DNA, the CDR3 is TGTGCCAGCAGCCGGATGACAGATAATTCACCCCTCCACTTT. The gene calls are TRBV6-1 and TRBJ1-6, with D possibly matching TRBD1 (5 bases). The CDR3 is 14 residues long. With 6 bases removed from V and 5 bases from J, the gap between germline ends came to 11 bases. Germline values: CDR1 MNHNS, CDR2 SASEGT.

In its sample, this clonotype was seen many times. J is TRBJ2-7 and V is TRBV20-1; D is tentatively TRBD1 or TRBD2 (5 bases each). This CDR3 has 12 residues. CDR1 DFQATT and CDR2 SNEGSKA come from the germline V gene (reference sequence). V was trimmed by 2 bases and J by 3 bases, leaving 8 bases between them. The CDR3 protein is CSARQGRYEQYF. For the CDR3, the DNA is TGCAGTGCTAGACAGGGACGCTACGAGCAGTACTTC.

The chain combines TRBV7-2 with TRBJ2-7, with 7 bases that match TRBD2. V trimming: 2 bases; J trimming: 7 bases; junction bases outside the gene matches: 20. The CDR3 is 18 amino acids. Germline V CDR1 and CDR2: SGHTA, FQGNSA. The CDR3 region has the DNA TGTGCCAGCAGCTTATCGGCTTGGAGGACTAGTGGGTTCAATGAGCAGTACTTC. This gives the protein CASSLSAWRTSGFNEQYF.

This clonotype was seen repeatedly, ten times or more. The V gene is TRBV5-1, the J gene TRBJ2-5; D uncertain. The V gene lost 4 bases and the J gene lost 4 bases, with 17 bases spanning the gap. CDR3 length: 15 amino acids. Looked up from germline, CDR1 is SGHRS and CDR2 is YFSETQ. The CDR3 sequence is CASSPSQRRLETQYF. In nucleotides, the CDR3 is TGCGCCAGCAGCCCATCACAACGCCGGTTAGAGACCCAGTACTTC.

This clonotype was seen repeatedly, ten times or more. V and J are TRBV7-9 and TRBJ1-6, with D tentatively TRBD1 (6 bases). Germline CDR1 SEHNR, CDR2 FQNEAQ (reference sequence). The CDR3 spans 15 residues. Trimming removed 5 bases at V and 10 bases at J, with 18 bases between. The DNA for the CDR3 is TGTGCCAGCAGCAGGAGGTTGGACAGTAGATCACCCCTCCACTTT. It specifies CASSRRLDSRSPLHF. The variable domain in full, with the rest retrieved from reference TRBV7-9 and TRBJ1-6, is DTGVSQNPRHKITKRGQNVTFRCDPISEHNRLYWYRQTLGQGPEFLTYFQNEAQLEKSRLLSDRFSAERPKGSFSTLEIQRTEQGDSAMYLCASSRRLDSRSPLHFGNGTRLTVT.

The chain is built from TRBV2 and TRBJ2-3; D is ambiguous. This CDR3 region has 14 residues. Germline V CDR1 and CDR2: SNHLY, FYNNEI. V was shortened by 4 bases and J by 6 bases, with 14 bases between the two germline ends. Here the CDR3 DNA reads TGTGCCAGCAGTGCTCAAGGAAGGTCGGATACGCAGTATTTT. This sequence encodes CASSAQGRSDTQYF.

The table lists this clonotype with many counts. The chain joins TRBV6-6 to TRBJ1-2, with TRBD1 matching over 9 bases. Germline CDR1 MNHNY, CDR2 SVGAGI (reference sequence). The length of the CDR3 is 15 residues. Unmatched junction bases numbered 8, after V lost 4 bases and J lost 5 bases. CDR3 in amino acids: CASSFNPGQGYGYTF. CDR3 coding DNA: TGTGCCAGCAGTTTTAACCCGGGACAGGGATATGGCTACACCTTC.

V gene TRBV28 combines with J gene TRBJ2-3; the D gene is possibly TRBD1 (8 bases). This CDR3 has 17 amino acids. Trimming cost V 5 bases and J 3 bases, with 21 bases left between them. Germline V lookup: CDR1 MDHEN, CDR2 SYDVKM. In DNA form, the CDR3 reads TGTGCCAGCAGTCGTTTGGGGGGGGGACAGGCTACAGATACGCAGTATTTT. Its protein product is CASSRLGGGQATDTQYF.

This clonotype was seen repeatedly, ten times or more. The chain couples TRBV12-3 or TRBV12-4 to TRBJ1-2; TRBD1 matches 9 bases. V dropped 6 bases and J dropped 0; count of bases not matched to a gene: 5. The CDR3 totals 15 residues. CDR3 sequence reads: CASRQGQGANYGYTF. CDR3 DNA sequence: TGTGCCAGCAGACAGGGACAGGGAGCTAACTATGGCTACACCTTC.

V is TRBV20-1 and J is TRBJ2-1, with 11 bases lining up with TRBD2. CDR1 is DFQATT and CDR2 is SNEGSKA in the germline V gene (reference sequence). V shed 6 bases, J shed 4 bases, and the junction held 5 bases outside the gene matches. This CDR3 is 14 amino acids long. CDR3 amino acids: CSARGLAEYNEQFF. CDR3 sequence (DNA): TGCAGTGCGAGGGGACTAGCGGAATACAATGAGCAGTTCTTC.

This clonotype was detected ten times or more. The chain links TRBV19 to TRBJ2-7; 7 bases are a match to TRBD1. V lost 6 bases to trimming and J lost 5 bases; unmatched junction nucleotides: 7. This CDR3 is 13 amino acids long. Germline values: CDR1 LNHDA, CDR2 SQIVND (reference sequence). Here the CDR3 reads CASSVRQGDEQYF. The DNA for the CDR3 is TGTGCCAGTAGCGTCAGACAGGGAGACGAGCAGTACTTC.

This clonotype was found many times. The gene calls are TRBV20-1 and TRBJ2-5, with TRBD2 as a possible D gene (5 bases). The CDR3 consists of 13 residues. With 6 bases removed from V and 3 bases from J, the gap between germline ends came to 14 bases. Germline CDR1 DFQATT, CDR2 SNEGSKA (reference sequence). In DNA, the CDR3 is TGCAGTGCGGGAGAGGGCATCGAAGAGACCCAGTACTTC. This gives the protein CSAGEGIEETQYF.

V and J are TRBV28 and TRBJ1-4, with D hard to call. This CDR3 spans 12 amino acids. The V gene lost 5 bases and the J gene lost 8 bases, with 9 bases spanning the gap. Per germline, CDR1 MDHEN and CDR2 SYDVKM. The CDR3 DNA reads as TGTGCCAGCAGTCTCCCCCGGGAAAAACTGTTTTTT. Translated: CASSLPREKLFF.

The V call is TRBV18, the J call TRBJ1-3; D possibly corresponds to TRBD1 (6 bases). The CDR3 spans 15 residues. Germline V gene lookup returns CDR1 KGHSH and CDR2 LQKENI. The V end lost 5 bases, the J end lost 2 bases, and 13 bases lay between the germline ends. CDR3 loop: CASSATQGTGNTIYF. The CDR3 DNA sequence: TGTGCCAGCTCAGCCACACAGGGTACTGGAAACACCATATATTTT. The full variable domain, its missing parts supplied by reference TRBV18 and TRBJ1-3, is NAGVMQNPRHLVRRRGQEARLRCSPMKGHSHVYWYRQLPEEGLKFMVYLQKENIIDESGMPKERFSAEFPKEGPSILRIQQVVRGDSAAYFCASSATQGTGNTIYFGEGSWLTVV.

The CDR3 DNA reads as TGTGCCAGCAGCCCTGTGTTGGAGTCACCCCTCCACTTT. It specifies CASSPVLESPLHF. This rearrangement joins TRBV3-1 to TRBJ1-6; D is unclear. This CDR3 is 13 amino acids long. Per the germline V gene, CDR1 is LGHDT and CDR2 is YNNKEL (reference sequence). The ends were cut back, 4 bases at V and 10 bases at J, with 11 bases in the middle.

This clonotype was seen at least ten times. This sequence joins TRBV7-2 and TRBJ2-1, with TRBD2 matching over 8 bases. The V segment lost 7 bases and the J segment 14 bases; nucleotides outside the gene matches: 4. The germline V gene has CDR1 SGHTA and CDR2 FQGNSA. The CDR3 totals 10 residues. The CDR3 nucleotides read TGTGCCAGCATTAGCGGGGAGGAGTTCTTC. This gives the protein CASISGEEFF.